This T cell receptor (beta chain) was documented in a study of graft-versus-host responses after intestinal transplantation. Study-level information: Isolated intestinal, liver-intestinal, or multivisceral transplants were what recipients had. Each recipient received anti-thymocyte globulin induction, then tacrolimus and steroids for 3 to 4 years. Broader study findings: Some GvH clones were seen earlier in gut or blood, suggesting intestinal origin.

In regard to this clone: Its antigen is currently unknown.

Profiled with immunoSEQ multiplex PCR; TCRdb holds only in-frame clones, not every one. The sample has about 24,000 clones, 80% to 90% seen once; the top ten hold about 0.98%. The germline V gene encodes CDR1 LNHDA and CDR2 SQIVND (reference sequence). CDR3 length: 13 amino acids. After removal of 10 bases from V and 4 bases from J, the junction contained 9 bases not matched to a gene. The chain has TRBV19 and TRBJ1-1; 7 nucleotides line up with TRBD1. The sequence was collected from a human patient who received an intestinal transplant, so some T cells may come from the graft donor. The sequencing here drew on PBMCs, taken 450 to 480 days after intestinal transplant. This chain's CDR3 is CATLPGGSTEAFF. The CDR3 DNA follows: TGTGCCACCCTACCAGGGGGGTCCACTGAAGCTTTCTTT.